Each of the 9 T cell receptor beta chains below was sequenced from the same sample in a study of cytomegalovirus exposure and HLA in healthy donors. In the PCR, 60 Vbeta and 13 Jbeta primers were used. The data were produced by immunoSEQ multiplex PCR, yet TCRdb's version contains in-frame clones alone and is incomplete. The sample lists 150,000 to 200,000 clones; 81% were seen once. The sequenced sample consisted of PBMCs. Receptors were obtained from a man aged 35-49 years in good health and CMV-seropositive.

This clone was seen a single time. The J gene is TRBJ2-5, the V gene TRBV6-6, with D perhaps TRBD2 (7 bases). The CDR3 consists of 14 residues. Trimming removed 4 bases at V and 5 bases at J, with 14 bases between. The germline V gene has CDR1 MNHNY and CDR2 SVGAGI (reference sequence). CDR3 residues: CASSFGGRGETQYF. The CDR3 DNA follows: TGTGCCAGCAGTTTTGGTGGGAGGGGGGAGACCCAGTACTTC.

CDR3 nucleotides: TGTGCCAGCAGCTTAGGCGAGGGAGAGACCCAGTACTTC. Translated, it gives CASSLGEGETQYF. The genes are TRBV7-7 and TRBJ2-5, with D maybe TRBD2 (5 bases). The germline CDR1 and CDR2 sequences are SSHAT and FNYEAQ (reference sequence). The V gene lost 1 base and the J gene lost 4 bases, with 7 bases spanning the gap. The CDR3 contains 13 residues.

Here the CDR3 DNA reads TGTGCCAGCAGCTTGGGGGGCGGTTACGAGCAGTACTTC. This codes for CASSLGGGYEQYF. The chain is built from TRBV5-4 and TRBJ2-7; perhaps TRBD1 as D (5 bases). Trimming pared 0 bases from V and 4 bases from J, leaving 8 bases between. Per germline, CDR1 SGHNT and CDR2 YYREEE (reference sequence). This CDR3 is 13 amino acids long.

The chain uses TRBV4-3 and TRBJ2-3, with D possibly being TRBD2 (6 bases). Germline CDR1 reads LGHNA; CDR2 reads YSLEER. This CDR3 contains 16 residues. V was clipped by 3 bases and J by 10 bases, with 23 bases between them. This CDR3 is CASSQDILDGGRAQYF. The CDR3 DNA follows: TGCGCCAGCAGCCAGGACATCCTGGACGGGGGACGGGCGCAGTATTTT.

This clone was seen a few times. The rearrangement joins TRBV4-3 to TRBJ1-1, with TRBD1 as a possible D gene (5 bases). V shed 0 bases and J shed 6 bases, with 17 bases lying between them. The V gene's germline CDR1 is LGHNA and CDR2 YSLEER. This CDR3 contains 16 residues. The CDR3 DNA reads as TGCGCCAGCAGCCAAGACGGATTAAGGGGCGAGGCTGAAGCTTTCTTT. Its protein is CASSQDGLRGEAEAFF.

V gene TRBV12-2 combines with J gene TRBJ1-4; the table calls TRBD1, which could not be checked here. TRBV12-2 has pseudogene status. The CDR3 spans 14 residues. The CDR3 DNA sequence: TGTGCAAGTCGCTTAGACAGGTGTAATGAAAAACTGTTTTTT. Translated, it gives CASRLDRCNEKLFF.

This sequence joins TRBV5-6 and TRBJ2-3; tentatively, D is TRBD2 (7 bases). Trimming took 3 bases from V and 1 from J, leaving 12 bases between them. Per germline, CDR1 SGHDT and CDR2 YYEEEE. This CDR3 spans 15 amino acids. In DNA, the CDR3 is TGTGCCAGCAGCTGGGGGGGGGCGGGCACAGATACGCAGTATTTT. Its protein is CASSWGGAGTDTQYF.

The chain links TRBV10-3 to TRBJ1-5, with a tentative D call TRBD1 (5 bases). With 2 bases removed from V and 5 bases from J, the gap between germline ends came to 7 bases. Germline CDR1 ENHRY, CDR2 SYGVKD. The CDR3 extends over 13 amino acids. CDR3 nucleotide sequence: TGTGCCATCAGTGAGGAAGGGGATCAGCCCCAGCATTTT. Amino acid sequence: CAISEEGDQPQHF.

The chain has TRBV2 and TRBJ2-3; D may be TRBD1 (5 bases). Germline CDR1 is SNHLY and CDR2 is FYNNEI. Trimming removed 1 base from V and 4 bases from J, with 12 bases in between. This CDR3 contains 15 residues. The CDR3 DNA reads as TGTGCCAGCAGTGAAGAAGGGGTTAGGGCAGATACGCAGTATTTT. This gives the protein CASSEEGVRADTQYF.